The 11 T cell receptor beta chains below all came from one sample that was sequenced in a study of identifying expanded T cells in peripheral blood. Data came from immunoSEQ multiplex PCR; TCRdb stores just in-frame clones and leaves some out. Among tens of thousands of clones, 88% were seen once, and the ten largest hold approximately 6%. The sequenced sample consisted of blood. These receptors originate from a person aged 18-70 years in good health.

V is TRBV6-4 and J is TRBJ1-5, with D tentatively TRBD1 (6 bases). The CDR3 loop spans 15 amino acids. V lost 3 bases to trimming and J lost 4 bases, with 13 bases between them. Germline V gene lookup returns CDR1 MRHNA and CDR2 SNTAGT. CDR3 DNA: TGTGCCAGCAGTGAACAGGGAGCACCGAATCAGCCCCAGCATTTT. Its translation: CASSEQGAPNQPQHF.

The chain uses TRBV30 and TRBJ1-5; no clear D. The length of the CDR3 is 13 residues. Trimming shortened V by 3 bases and J by 3 bases, and 9 bases separated the two germline ends. Germline V gene sequence: CDR1 GTSNPN, CDR2 SVGIG (reference sequence). DNA for the CDR3: TGTGCCTGGAGGGGGTCCCTCAATCAGCCCCAGCATTTT. It encodes CAWRGSLNQPQHF.

This clone has just a few counts. The genes are TRBV9 and TRBJ1-1; a possible D gene is TRBD1 (5 bases). Trimming stripped 1 base from V and 1 base from J, with 5 bases between. CDR3 length: 13 residues. Germline V gene data show CDR1 as SGDLS and CDR2 as YYNGEE. The CDR3 nucleotides read TGTGCCAGCAGCGTACAGGGGAACACTGAAGCTTTCTTT. This encodes CASSVQGNTEAFF.

The V and J genes are TRBV4-3 and TRBJ1-2; D is ambiguous. Germline V CDR1 and CDR2: LGHNA, YSLEER. This CDR3 region has 15 residues. Trimming removed 0 bases at V and 5 bases at J, with 13 bases between. CDR3 DNA sequence: TGCGCCAGCAGCCAAGATTCAGCCCTCGGGTATGGCTACACCTTC. Translation gives CASSQDSALGYGYTF.

The CDR3 loop reads CASSPYLTSSNTDTQYF. DNA of the CDR3: TGTGCCAGCAGCCCATACCTCACTAGCTCAAACACAGATACGCAGTATTTT. The genes are TRBV7-9 and TRBJ2-3, with D maybe TRBD2 (6 bases). Germline CDR1 reads SEHNR; CDR2 reads FQNEAQ (reference sequence). V was trimmed by 5 bases and J by 2 bases, leaving 20 bases between them. The CDR3 is 17 residues long.

This chain connects TRBV6-1 to TRBJ2-7; maybe TRBD2 (5 bases). This CDR3 has 13 amino acids. Trimming took off 3 bases at V and 3 bases at J, with 9 bases between the two ends. Germline V gene sequence: CDR1 MNHNS, CDR2 SASEGT. CDR3 sequence: CASSEIGNYEQYF. CDR3 in DNA: TGTGCCAGCAGTGAGATCGGGAACTACGAGCAGTACTTC.

In DNA, the CDR3 is TGTGCCAGCACCAAAGCGGTTCGTCAGCCCCAGCATTTT. It specifies CASTKAVRQPQHF. The gene calls are TRBV6-6 and TRBJ1-5; D remains unclear. The CDR3 length is 13 residues. Looked up from germline, CDR1 is MNHNY and CDR2 is SVGAGI (reference sequence). V lost 7 bases and J lost 6, with 13 bases in between.

V and J are TRBV7-9 and TRBJ2-7, with TRBD2 as a possible D gene (6 bases). Germline CDR1 and CDR2: SEHNR and FQNEAQ (reference sequence). The CDR3 length is 14 residues. The ends were cut back, 2 bases at V and 5 bases at J, with 13 bases in the middle. CDR3 residues: CASSLTGERHEQYF. The CDR3 coding sequence is TGTGCCAGCAGCTTAACGGGGGAGCGCCACGAGCAGTACTTC.

This chain uses TRBV5-6 with TRBJ2-1; D call uncertain. Germline lookup yields CDR1 SGHDT and CDR2 YYEEEE. The V end lost 6 bases, the J end lost 6 bases, and 16 bases lay between the germline ends. The CDR3 is made up of 14 amino acids. This chain's CDR3 is CASIVAQVGNEQFF. The CDR3 nucleotides are TGTGCCAGCATTGTGGCCCAAGTCGGCAATGAGCAGTTCTTC.

This chain joins TRBV5-1 and TRBJ2-2; 8 bases map to TRBD1. The germline V gene has CDR1 SGHRS and CDR2 YFSETQ. This CDR3 has 14 residues. V trimming: 4 bases; J trimming: 5 bases; junction bases outside the gene matches: 4. CDR3 DNA sequence: TGCGCCAGCAGCCGGACAGGGCGGACCGGGGAGCTGTTTTTT. Encoded protein: CASSRTGRTGELFF.

The chain employs TRBV7-3 and TRBJ1-1; no clear D gene. Germline lookup yields CDR1 SGHTA and CDR2 FQGTGA. V lost 5 bases, J lost 0 bases, and 13 bases lay in between. The CDR3 runs to 15 residues. In DNA, the CDR3 is TGTGCCAGCAGCCCCAGGAGAGCGATGAACACTGAAGCTTTCTTT. Residues: CASSPRRAMNTEAFF.